This entry describes one TCR beta chain. The sample is drawn from a study of T cells in Graves' hyperthyroidism and ophthalmopathy. Study-wide background: Staff took peripheral blood when the initial diagnosis was made, before any treatment began.

This CDR3 comprises 14 residues. The ends were cut back, 7 bases at V and 6 bases at J, with 16 bases in the middle. Germline values: CDR1 LNHDA, CDR2 SQIVND (reference sequence). RNA transcripts yielded amplified TCR beta CDR3 regions. A first-round RT-PCR of the TCR CDR3 used the HTBI primer set. TCRdb itself ran the multiplex PCR reads through MiXCR, one entry per CDR3 protein. The sample carries hundreds of thousands of distinct CDR3 sequences, around 20% recorded once. This sequence was found in a man aged 40-50 years with Graves' ophthalmopathy. This chain connects TRBV19 to TRBJ1-5, with D perhaps TRBD1 (6 bases). The specimen was blood. CDR3 bases: TGTGCCAGTACTCCCCTGGGGGGCGGTCAGCCCCAGCATTTT. Translated, it gives CASTPLGGGQPQHF.